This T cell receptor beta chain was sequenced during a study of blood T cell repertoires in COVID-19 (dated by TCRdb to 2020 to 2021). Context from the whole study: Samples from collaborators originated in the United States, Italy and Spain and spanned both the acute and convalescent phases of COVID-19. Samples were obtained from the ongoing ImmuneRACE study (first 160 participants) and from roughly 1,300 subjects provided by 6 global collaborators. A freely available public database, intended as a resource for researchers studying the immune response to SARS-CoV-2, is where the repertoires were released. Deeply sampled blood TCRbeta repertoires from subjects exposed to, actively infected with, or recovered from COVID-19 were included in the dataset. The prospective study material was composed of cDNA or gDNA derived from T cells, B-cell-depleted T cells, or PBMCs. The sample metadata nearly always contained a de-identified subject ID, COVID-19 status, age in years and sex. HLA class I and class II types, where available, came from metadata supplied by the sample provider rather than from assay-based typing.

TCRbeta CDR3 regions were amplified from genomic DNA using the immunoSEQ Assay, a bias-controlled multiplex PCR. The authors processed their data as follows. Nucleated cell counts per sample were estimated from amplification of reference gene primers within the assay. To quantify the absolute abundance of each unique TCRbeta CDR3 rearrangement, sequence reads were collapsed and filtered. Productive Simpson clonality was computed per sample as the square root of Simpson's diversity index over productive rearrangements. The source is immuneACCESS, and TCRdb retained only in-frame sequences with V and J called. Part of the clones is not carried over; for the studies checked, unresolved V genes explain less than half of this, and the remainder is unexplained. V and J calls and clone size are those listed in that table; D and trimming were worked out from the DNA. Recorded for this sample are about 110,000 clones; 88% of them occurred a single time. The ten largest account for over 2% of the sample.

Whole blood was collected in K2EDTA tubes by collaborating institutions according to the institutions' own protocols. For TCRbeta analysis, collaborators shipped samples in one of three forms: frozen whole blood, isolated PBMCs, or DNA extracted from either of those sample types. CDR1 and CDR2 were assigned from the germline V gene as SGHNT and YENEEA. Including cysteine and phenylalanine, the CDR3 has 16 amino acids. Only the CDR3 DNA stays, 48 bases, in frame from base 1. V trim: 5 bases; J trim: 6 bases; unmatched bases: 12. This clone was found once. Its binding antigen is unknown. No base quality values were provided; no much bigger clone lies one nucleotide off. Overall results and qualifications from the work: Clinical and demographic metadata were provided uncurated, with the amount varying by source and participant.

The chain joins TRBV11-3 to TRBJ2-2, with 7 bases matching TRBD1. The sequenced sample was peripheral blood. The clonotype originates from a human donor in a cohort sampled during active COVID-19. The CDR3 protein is CASSPRDRGFAGELFF. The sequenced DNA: TGTGCCAGCAGCCCCAGGGACAGAGGATTCGCCGGGGAGCTGTTTTTT.